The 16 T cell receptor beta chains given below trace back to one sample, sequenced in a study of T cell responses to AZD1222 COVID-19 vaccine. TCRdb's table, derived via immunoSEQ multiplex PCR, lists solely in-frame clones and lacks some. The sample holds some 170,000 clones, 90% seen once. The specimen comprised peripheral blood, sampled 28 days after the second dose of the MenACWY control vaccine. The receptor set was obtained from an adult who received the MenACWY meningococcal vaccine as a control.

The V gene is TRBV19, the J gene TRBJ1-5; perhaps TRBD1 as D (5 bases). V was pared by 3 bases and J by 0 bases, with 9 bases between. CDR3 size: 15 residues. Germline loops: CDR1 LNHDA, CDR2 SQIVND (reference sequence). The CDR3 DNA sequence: TGTGCCAGTAGTATTGGCAGGGTTAGCAATCAGCCCCAGCATTTT. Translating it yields CASSIGRVSNQPQHF.

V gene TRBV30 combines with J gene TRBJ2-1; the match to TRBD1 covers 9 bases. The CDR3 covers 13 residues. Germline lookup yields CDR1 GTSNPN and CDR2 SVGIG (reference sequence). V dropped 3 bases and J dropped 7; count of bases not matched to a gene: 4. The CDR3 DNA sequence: TGTGCCTGGAGGGGGGACAGGGTGAATGAGCAGTTCTTC. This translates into CAWRGDRVNEQFF.

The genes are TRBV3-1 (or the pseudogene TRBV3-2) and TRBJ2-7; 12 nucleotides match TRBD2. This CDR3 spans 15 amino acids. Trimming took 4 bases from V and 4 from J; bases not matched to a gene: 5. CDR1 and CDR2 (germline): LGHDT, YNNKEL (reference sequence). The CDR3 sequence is CASSPPGLAGYEQYF. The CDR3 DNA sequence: TGTGCCAGCAGCCCCCCGGGACTAGCGGGTTACGAGCAGTACTTC.

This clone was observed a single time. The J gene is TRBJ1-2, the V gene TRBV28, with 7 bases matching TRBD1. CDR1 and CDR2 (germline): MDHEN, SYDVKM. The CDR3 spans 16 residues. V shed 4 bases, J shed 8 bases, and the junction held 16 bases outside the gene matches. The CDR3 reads CASSSITRTGPGGYTF. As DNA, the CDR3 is TGTGCCAGCAGTTCGATAACAAGGACAGGCCCCGGAGGCTACACCTTC.

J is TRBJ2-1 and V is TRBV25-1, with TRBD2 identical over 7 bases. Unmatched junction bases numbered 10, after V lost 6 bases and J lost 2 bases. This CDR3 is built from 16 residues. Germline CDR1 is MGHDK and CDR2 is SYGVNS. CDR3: CASSPPTSFTYNEQFF. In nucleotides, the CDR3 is TGTGCCAGCAGCCCCCCGACTAGCTTTACCTACAATGAGCAGTTCTTC.

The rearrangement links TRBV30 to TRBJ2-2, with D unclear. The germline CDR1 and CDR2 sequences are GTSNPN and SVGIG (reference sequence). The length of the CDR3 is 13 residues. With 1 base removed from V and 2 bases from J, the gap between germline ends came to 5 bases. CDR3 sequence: CAWSGRNTGELFF. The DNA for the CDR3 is TGTGCCTGGAGTGGGCGTAACACCGGGGAGCTGTTTTTT.

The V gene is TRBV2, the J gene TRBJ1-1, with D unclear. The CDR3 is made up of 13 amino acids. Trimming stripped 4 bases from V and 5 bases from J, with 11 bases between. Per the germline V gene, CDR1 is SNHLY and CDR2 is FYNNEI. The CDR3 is CASSVLGETEAFF. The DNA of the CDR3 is TGTGCCAGCAGTGTACTGGGTGAGACTGAAGCTTTCTTT. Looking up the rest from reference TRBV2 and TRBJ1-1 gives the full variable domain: EPEVTQTPSHQVTQMGQEVILRCVPISNHLYFYWYRQILGQKVEFLVSFYNNEISEKSEIFDDQFSVERPDGSNFTLKIRSTKLEDSAMYFCASSVLGETEAFFGQGTRLTVV.

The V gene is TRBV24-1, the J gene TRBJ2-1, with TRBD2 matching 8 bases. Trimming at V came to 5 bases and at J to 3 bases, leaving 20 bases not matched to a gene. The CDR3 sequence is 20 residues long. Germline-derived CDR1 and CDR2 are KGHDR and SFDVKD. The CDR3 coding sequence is TGTGCCACCAGTGTATCCCGCGGGCTAGCGGGTGGAATTTACTACAATGAGCAGTTCTTC. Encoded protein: CATSVSRGLAGGIYYNEQFF.

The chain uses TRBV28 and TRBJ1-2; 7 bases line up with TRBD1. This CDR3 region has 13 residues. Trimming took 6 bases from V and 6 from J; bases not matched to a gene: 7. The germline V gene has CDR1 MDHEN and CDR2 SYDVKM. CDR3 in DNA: TGTGCCAGCAGGGGGGGGACAGATAATGGCTACACCTTC. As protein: CASRGGTDNGYTF.

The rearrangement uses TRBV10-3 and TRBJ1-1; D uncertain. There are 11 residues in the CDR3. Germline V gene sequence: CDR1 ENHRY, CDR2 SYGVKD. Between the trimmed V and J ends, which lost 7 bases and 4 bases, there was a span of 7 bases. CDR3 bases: TGTGCCATCACCACGTCCACTGAAGCTTTCTTT. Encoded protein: CAITTSTEAFF.

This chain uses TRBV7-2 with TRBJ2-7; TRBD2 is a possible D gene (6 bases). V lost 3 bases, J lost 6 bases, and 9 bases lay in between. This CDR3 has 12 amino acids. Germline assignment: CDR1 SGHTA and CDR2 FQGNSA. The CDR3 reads CASSFLATEQYF. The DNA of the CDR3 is TGTGCCAGCAGCTTCCTAGCGACCGAGCAGTACTTC.

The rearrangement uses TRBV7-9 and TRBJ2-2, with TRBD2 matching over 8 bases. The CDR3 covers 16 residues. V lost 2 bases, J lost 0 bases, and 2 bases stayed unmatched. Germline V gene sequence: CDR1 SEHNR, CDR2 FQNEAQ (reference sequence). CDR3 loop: CASSLTSGTNTGELFF. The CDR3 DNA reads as TGTGCCAGCAGCTTAACTAGCGGCACGAACACCGGGGAGCTGTTTTTT.

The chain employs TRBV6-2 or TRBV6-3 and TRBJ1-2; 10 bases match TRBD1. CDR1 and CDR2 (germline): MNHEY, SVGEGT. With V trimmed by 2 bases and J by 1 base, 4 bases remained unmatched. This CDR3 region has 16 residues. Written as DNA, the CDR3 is TGTGCCAGCAGTTACGAAGGACAGGGGGATAACTATGGCTACACCTTC. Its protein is CASSYEGQGDNYGYTF.

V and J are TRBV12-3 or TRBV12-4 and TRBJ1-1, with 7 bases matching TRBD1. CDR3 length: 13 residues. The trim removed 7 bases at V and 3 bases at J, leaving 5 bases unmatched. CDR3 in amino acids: CASIRGFDTEAFF. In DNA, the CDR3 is TGTGCCAGCATCAGGGGGTTTGACACTGAAGCTTTCTTT.

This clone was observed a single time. CDR3 sequence reads: CASRLTGLGGEAFF. The CDR3 DNA follows: TGTGCCAGCCGGTTAACAGGGCTCGGGGGTGAAGCTTTCTTT. The gene calls are TRBV7-9 and TRBJ1-1, with D possibly matching TRBD1 (6 bases). CDR1 is SEHNR and CDR2 is FQNEAQ in the germline V gene (reference sequence). The V gene lost 8 bases and the J gene lost 7 bases, with 20 bases spanning the gap. The CDR3 runs 14 residues.

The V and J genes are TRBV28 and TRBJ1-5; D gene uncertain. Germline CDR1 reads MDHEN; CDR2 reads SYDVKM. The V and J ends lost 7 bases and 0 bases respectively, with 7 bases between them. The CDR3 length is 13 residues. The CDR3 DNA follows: TGTGCCAGCATGACCTATAGCAATCAGCCCCAGCATTTT. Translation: CASMTYSNQPQHF.